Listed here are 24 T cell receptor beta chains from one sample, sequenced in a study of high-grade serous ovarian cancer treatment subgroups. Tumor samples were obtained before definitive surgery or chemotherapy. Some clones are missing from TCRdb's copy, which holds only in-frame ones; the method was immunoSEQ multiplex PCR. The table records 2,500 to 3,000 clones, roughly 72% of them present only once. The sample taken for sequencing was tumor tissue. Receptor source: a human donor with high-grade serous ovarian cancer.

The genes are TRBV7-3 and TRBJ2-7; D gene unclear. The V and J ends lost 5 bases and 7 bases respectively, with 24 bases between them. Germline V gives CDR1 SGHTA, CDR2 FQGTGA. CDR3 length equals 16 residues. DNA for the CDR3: TGTGCCAGCAGCCCGAACCGGGCGCATCCCCCTCGGGAGCAGTACTTC. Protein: CASSPNRAHPPREQYF.

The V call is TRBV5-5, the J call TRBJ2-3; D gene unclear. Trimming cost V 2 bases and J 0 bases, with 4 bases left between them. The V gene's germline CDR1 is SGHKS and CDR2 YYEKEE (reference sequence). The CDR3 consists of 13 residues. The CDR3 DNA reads TGTGCCAGCAGCTTTAGTAGCACAGATACGCAGTATTTT. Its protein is CASSFSSTDTQYF.

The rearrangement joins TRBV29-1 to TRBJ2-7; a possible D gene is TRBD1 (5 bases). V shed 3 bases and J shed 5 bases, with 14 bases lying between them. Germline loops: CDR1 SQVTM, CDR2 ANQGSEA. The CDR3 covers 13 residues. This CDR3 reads CSVDLGAIDEQYF. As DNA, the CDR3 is TGCAGCGTTGACCTAGGGGCAATCGACGAGCAGTACTTC.

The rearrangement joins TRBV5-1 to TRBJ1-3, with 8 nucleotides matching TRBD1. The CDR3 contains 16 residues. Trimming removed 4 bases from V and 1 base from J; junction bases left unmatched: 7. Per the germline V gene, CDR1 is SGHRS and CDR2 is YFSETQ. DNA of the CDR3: TGCGCCAGCAGCGTTCAGGGGGCTAGGTCTGGAAACACCATATATTTT. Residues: CASSVQGARSGNTIYF.

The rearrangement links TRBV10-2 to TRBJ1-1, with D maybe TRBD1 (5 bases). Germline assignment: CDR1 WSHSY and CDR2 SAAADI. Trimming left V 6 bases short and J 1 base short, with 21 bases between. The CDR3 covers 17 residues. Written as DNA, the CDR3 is TGCGCCAGCAGCTTATTGGGAAGGGCTGGGGGGAACACTGAAGCTTTCTTT. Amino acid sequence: CASSLLGRAGGNTEAFF.

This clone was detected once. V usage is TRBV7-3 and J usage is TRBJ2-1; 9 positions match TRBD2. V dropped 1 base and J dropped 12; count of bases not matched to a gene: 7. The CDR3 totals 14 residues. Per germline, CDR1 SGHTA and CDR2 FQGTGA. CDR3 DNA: TGTGCCAGCAGCTTAATCGGCGGGAGGGCCCCGCAGTTCTTC. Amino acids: CASSLIGGRAPQFF.

The CDR3 protein is CAISDAAQENYGYTF. CDR3 DNA: TGTGCCATCAGTGACGCGGCCCAAGAGAACTATGGCTACACCTTC. J is TRBJ1-2 and V is TRBV10-3, with D uncertain. The germline CDR1 and CDR2 sequences are ENHRY and SYGVKD. The V gene lost 3 bases and the J gene lost 2 bases, with 13 bases spanning the gap. The CDR3 length is 15 residues.

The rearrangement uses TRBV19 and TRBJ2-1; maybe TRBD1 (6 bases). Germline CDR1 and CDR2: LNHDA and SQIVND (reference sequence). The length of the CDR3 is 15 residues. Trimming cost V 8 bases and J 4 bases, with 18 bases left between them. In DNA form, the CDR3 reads TGTGCCAGTTCCTCACAGGGCCCCGAATACAATGAGCAGTTCTTC. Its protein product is CASSSQGPEYNEQFF.

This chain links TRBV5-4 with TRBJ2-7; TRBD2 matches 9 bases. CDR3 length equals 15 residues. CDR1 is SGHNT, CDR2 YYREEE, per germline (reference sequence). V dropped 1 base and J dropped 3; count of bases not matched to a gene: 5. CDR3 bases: TGTGCCAGCAGCTTGTCGTTGACTAGCGGCTACGAGCAGTACTTC. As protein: CASSLSLTSGYEQYF.

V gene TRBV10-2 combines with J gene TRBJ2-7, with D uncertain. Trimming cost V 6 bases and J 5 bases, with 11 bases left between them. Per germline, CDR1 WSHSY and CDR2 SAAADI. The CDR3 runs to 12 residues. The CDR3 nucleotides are TGCGCCAGCAGCTCGGGTCTGCACGAGCAGTACTTC. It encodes CASSSGLHEQYF.

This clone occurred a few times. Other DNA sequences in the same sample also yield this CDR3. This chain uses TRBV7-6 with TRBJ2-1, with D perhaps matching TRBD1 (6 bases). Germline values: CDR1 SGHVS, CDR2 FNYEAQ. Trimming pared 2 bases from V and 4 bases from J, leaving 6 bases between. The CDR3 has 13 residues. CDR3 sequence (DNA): TGTGCCAGCAGCTTACAGGGGTACAATGAGCAGTTCTTC. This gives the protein CASSLQGYNEQFF. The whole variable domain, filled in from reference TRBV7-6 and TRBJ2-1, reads GAGVSQSPRYKVTKRGQDVALRCDPISGHVSLYWYRQALGQGPEFLTYFNYEAQQDKSGLPNDRFSAERPEGSISTLTIQRTEQRDSAMYRCASSLQGYNEQFFGPGTRLTVL.

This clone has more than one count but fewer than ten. The CDR3 sequence: CASKAGGPSYEQYF. In DNA, the CDR3 is TGCGCCAGCAAGGCGGGAGGACCTTCCTACGAGCAGTACTTC. J is TRBJ2-7 and V is TRBV5-1, with 8 positions matching TRBD2. After removal of 6 bases from V and 1 base from J, the junction contained 6 bases not matched to a gene. Germline CDR1 SGHRS, CDR2 YFSETQ. This CDR3 is 14 amino acids long.

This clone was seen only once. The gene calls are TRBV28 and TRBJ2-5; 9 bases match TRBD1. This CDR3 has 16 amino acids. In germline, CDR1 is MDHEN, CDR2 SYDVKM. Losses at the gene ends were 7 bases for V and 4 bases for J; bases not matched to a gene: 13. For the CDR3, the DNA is TGTGCCAGCAATGACCCCGGGACAGGGCGGAGAGAGACCCAGTACTTC. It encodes CASNDPGTGRRETQYF.

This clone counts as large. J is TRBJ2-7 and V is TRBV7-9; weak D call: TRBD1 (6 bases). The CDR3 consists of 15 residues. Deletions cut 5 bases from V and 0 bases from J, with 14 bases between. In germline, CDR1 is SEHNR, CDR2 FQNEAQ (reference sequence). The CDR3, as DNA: TGTGCCAGCAGCGTCTTTGGGACAACCTCCTACGAGCAGTACTTC. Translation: CASSVFGTTSYEQYF. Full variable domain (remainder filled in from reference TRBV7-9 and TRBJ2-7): DTGVSQNPRHKITKRGQNVTFRCDPISEHNRLYWYRQTLGQGPEFLTYFQNEAQLEKSRLLSDRFSAERPKGSFSTLEIQRTEQGDSAMYLCASSVFGTTSYEQYFGPGTRLTVT.

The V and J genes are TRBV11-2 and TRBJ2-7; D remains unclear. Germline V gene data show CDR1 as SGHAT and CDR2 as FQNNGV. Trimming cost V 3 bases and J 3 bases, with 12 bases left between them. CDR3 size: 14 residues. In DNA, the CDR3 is TGTGCCAGCAGCTTCGATGCAGCTTACTACGAGCAGTACTTC. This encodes CASSFDAAYYEQYF.

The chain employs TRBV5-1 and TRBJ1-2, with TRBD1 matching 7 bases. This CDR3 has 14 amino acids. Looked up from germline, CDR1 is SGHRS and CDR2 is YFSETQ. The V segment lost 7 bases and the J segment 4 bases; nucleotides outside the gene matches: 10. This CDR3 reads CASHNPRDSYGYTF. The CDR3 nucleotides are TGCGCCAGCCATAACCCCCGGGACAGCTATGGCTACACCTTC.

CDR3 loop: CATSHDRNSGNTIYF. Here the CDR3 DNA reads TGTGCCACCAGCCATGACCGAAACTCTGGAAACACCATATATTTT. V gene TRBV15 combines with J gene TRBJ1-3; D not certain. V was shortened by 5 bases and J by 0 bases, with 11 bases between the two germline ends. Germline assignment: CDR1 LNHNV and CDR2 YYDKDF (reference sequence). The CDR3 length is 15 residues.

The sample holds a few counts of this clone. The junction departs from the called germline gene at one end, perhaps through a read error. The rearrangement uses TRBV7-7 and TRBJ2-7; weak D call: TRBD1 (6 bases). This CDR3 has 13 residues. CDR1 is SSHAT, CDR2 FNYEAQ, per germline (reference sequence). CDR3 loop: CASSFSRGYEQYF. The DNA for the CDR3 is TGTGCTAGCAGCTTCTCGAGGGGGTACGAGCAGTACTTC. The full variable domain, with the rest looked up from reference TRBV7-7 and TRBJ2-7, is GAGVSQSPRYKVTKRGQDVTLRCDPISSHATLYWYQQALGQGPEFLTYFNYEAQPDKSGLPSDRFSAERPEGSISTLTIQRTEQRDSAMYRCASSFSRGYEQYFGPGTRLTVT.

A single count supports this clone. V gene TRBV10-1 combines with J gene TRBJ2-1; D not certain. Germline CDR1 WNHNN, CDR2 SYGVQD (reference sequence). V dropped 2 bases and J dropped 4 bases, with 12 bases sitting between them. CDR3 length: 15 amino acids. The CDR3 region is CASSEDPRSYNEQFF. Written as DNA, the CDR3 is TGCGCCAGCAGTGAGGATCCCAGGTCGTACAATGAGCAGTTCTTC.

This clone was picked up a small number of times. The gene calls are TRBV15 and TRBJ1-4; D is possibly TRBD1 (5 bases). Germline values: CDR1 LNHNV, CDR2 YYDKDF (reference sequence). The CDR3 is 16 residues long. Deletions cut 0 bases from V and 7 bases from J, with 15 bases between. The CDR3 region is CATSRDRRQWGEKLFF. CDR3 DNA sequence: TGTGCCACCAGCAGAGATCGAAGACAGTGGGGTGAAAAACTGTTTTTT.

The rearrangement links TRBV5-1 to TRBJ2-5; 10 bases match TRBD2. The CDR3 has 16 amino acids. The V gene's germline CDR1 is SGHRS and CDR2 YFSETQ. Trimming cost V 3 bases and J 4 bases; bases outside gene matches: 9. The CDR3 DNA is TGCGCCAGCAGCTGGGGAGCGGGAGGGCCGGGAGAGACCCAGTACTTC. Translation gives CASSWGAGGPGETQYF.

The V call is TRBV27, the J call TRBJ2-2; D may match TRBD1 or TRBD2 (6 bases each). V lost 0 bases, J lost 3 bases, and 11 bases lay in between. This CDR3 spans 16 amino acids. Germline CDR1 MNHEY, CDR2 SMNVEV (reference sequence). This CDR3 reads CASSLSPGADTGELFF. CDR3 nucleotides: TGTGCCAGCAGTTTATCCCCGGGGGCGGACACCGGGGAGCTGTTTTTT.

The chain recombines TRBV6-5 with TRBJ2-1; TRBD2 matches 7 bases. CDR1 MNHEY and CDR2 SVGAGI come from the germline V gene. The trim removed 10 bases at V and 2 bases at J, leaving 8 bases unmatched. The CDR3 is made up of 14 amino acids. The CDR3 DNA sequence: TGTGCCACCGCGGGGACTACCACCTACAATGAGCAGTTCTTC. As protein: CATAGTTTYNEQFF.

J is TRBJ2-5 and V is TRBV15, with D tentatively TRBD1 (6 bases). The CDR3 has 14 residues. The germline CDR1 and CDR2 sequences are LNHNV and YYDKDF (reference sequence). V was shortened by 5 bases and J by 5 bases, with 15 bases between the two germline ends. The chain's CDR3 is CATSPQGHVETQYF. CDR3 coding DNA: TGTGCCACCAGCCCCCAGGGGCATGTGGAGACCCAGTACTTC.